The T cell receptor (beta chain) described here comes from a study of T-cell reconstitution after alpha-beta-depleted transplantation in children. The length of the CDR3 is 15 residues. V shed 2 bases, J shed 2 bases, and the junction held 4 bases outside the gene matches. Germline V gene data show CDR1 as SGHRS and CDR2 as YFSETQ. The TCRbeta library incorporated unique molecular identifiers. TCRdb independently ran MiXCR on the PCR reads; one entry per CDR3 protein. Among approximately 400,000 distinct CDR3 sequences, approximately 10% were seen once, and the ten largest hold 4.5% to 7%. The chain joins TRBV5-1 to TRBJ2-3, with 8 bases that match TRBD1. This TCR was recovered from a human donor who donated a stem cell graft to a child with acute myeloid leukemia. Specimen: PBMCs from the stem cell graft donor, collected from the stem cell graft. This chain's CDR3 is CASSLQGDATDTQYF. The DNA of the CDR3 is TGCGCCAGCAGCTTACAGGGGGACGCCACAGATACGCAGTATTTT.